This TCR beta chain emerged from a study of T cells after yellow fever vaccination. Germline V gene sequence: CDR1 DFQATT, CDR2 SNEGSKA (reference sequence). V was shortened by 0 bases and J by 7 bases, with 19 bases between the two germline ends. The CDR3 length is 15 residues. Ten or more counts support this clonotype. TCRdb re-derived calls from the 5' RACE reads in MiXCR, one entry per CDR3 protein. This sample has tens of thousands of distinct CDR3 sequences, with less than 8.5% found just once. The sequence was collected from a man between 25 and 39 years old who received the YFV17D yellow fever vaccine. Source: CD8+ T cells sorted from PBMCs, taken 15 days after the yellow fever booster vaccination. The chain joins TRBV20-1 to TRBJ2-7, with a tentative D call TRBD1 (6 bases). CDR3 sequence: CSARDLDSPYVEQYF. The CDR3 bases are TGCAGTGCTAGAGATCTGGACAGTCCCTACGTGGAGCAGTACTTC.